This passage covers 14 T cell receptor beta chains from one sample sequenced in a study of OX40 agonist ivuxolimab in advanced cancers. Data came from immunoSEQ multiplex PCR; TCRdb stores just in-frame clones and leaves some out. There are roughly 75,000 clones in the sample; about four fifths occur only once, and less than 0.85% lies in the top ten. The material was CD4+ or CD8+ T cells sorted from blood, obtained in a trial of the OX40 agonist ivuxolimab. The receptors stem from an adult with an advanced solid tumor such as melanoma, head and neck, liver or kidney cancer.

The J gene is TRBJ2-3, the V gene TRBV18; TRBD2 is a possible D gene (5 bases). The CDR3 runs 14 residues. CDR1 KGHSH and CDR2 LQKENI come from the germline V gene. Between the trimmed V and J ends, which lost 1 base and 2 bases, there was a span of 7 bases. The CDR3 spells CASSPQRSTDTQYF. As DNA, the CDR3 is TGTGCCAGCTCACCACAGCGGTCCACAGATACGCAGTATTTT.

The rearrangement links TRBV7-2 to TRBJ2-5; 11 bases agree with TRBD2. Germline V gene lookup returns CDR1 SGHTA and CDR2 FQGNSA. This CDR3 has 16 residues. V lost 3 bases and J lost 5; bases outside the gene matches: 8. CDR3 loop: CASSLGSGGARETQYF. The CDR3 DNA reads as TGTGCCAGCAGCTTGGGTAGCGGGGGGGCCAGGGAGACCCAGTACTTC.

This rearrangement joins TRBV7-2 to TRBJ2-5; possibly TRBD1 for D (5 bases). The CDR3 runs to 16 residues. The germline V gene encodes CDR1 SGHTA and CDR2 FQGNSA. Trimming removed 1 base from V and 0 bases from J, with 12 bases in between. This CDR3 is CASSLEGNSYQETQYF. The CDR3 nucleotides read TGTGCCAGCAGCTTAGAGGGGAACTCGTACCAAGAGACCCAGTACTTC.

The chain carries TRBV7-2 and TRBJ2-3, with 9 positions matching TRBD2. Germline CDR1 and CDR2: SGHTA and FQGNSA. There are 16 residues in the CDR3. J lost 6 bases, V lost 3 bases, and 10 bases had no gene match. CDR3 in DNA: TGTGCCAGCAGCTTTTTGGGCGGGAGGGCTCCGGATACGCAGTATTTT. Translation gives CASSFLGGRAPDTQYF.

This clone has only one observation. As DNA, the CDR3 is TGTGCCAGCACGAGGGGGGCTGAGAGCACAGATACGCAGTATTTT. Translation gives CASTRGAESTDTQYF. The rearrangement uses TRBV6-1 and TRBJ2-3, with D perhaps given as TRBD1 or TRBD2 (6 bases each). Germline V gene sequence: CDR1 MNHNS, CDR2 SASEGT. Trimming stripped 7 bases from V and 0 bases from J, with 14 bases between. This CDR3 spans 15 amino acids.

This clone was picked up one time. The V call is TRBV10-2, the J call TRBJ2-3, with TRBD2 matching 10 bases. Germline loops: CDR1 WSHSY, CDR2 SAAADI. Trimming cost V 4 bases and J 2 bases; bases outside gene matches: 9. The CDR3 has 17 amino acids. The CDR3 region has the DNA TGCGCCAGCAGTGCACTAGCGGGGCGAGCCCTCACAGATACGCAGTATTTT. This sequence encodes CASSALAGRALTDTQYF.

The chain uses TRBV20-1 and TRBJ2-3; D is undetermined. V gave up 6 bases and J gave up 6 bases, with 10 bases separating them. The germline V gene encodes CDR1 DFQATT and CDR2 SNEGSKA (reference sequence). The CDR3 covers 11 residues. CDR3 loop: CSATDADTQYF. The CDR3 DNA follows: TGCAGTGCCACGGACGCGGATACGCAGTATTTT.

The chain has TRBV11-3 and TRBJ1-3; D not certain. Germline V gene sequence: CDR1 SGHNT, CDR2 YENEEA. The CDR3 has 16 residues. The V end lost 2 bases, the J end lost 0 bases, and 11 bases lay between the germline ends. The DNA of the CDR3 is TGTGCCAGCAGCTTAAGGGCATCGAACTCTGGAAACACCATATATTTT. This gives the protein CASSLRASNSGNTIYF.

CDR3 coding DNA: TGTGCCAGCAGCTCCACGGGCTCCTACAATGAGCAGTTCTTC. Amino acids: CASSSTGSYNEQFF. This chain links TRBV7-3 with TRBJ2-1; D unresolved. The germline V gene encodes CDR1 SGHTA and CDR2 FQGTGA. The CDR3 has 14 amino acids. With 4 bases removed from V and 0 bases from J, the gap between germline ends came to 7 bases.

The chain employs TRBV18 and TRBJ2-7; 10 positions agree with TRBD1. Germline CDR1 is KGHSH and CDR2 is LQKENI. The CDR3 loop spans 15 amino acids. V lost 5 bases, J lost 1 base, and 5 bases stayed unmatched. Here the CDR3 DNA reads TGTGCCAGCTCAACAGGACAGGGGGAATCCTACGAGCAGTACTTC. It yields the protein CASSTGQGESYEQYF.

The chain recombines TRBV6-5 with TRBJ2-7, with 7 nucleotides matching TRBD1. J lost 2 bases, V lost 5 bases, and 9 bases had no gene match. Germline assignment: CDR1 MNHEY and CDR2 SVGAGI. The CDR3 consists of 15 residues. Here the CDR3 DNA reads TGTGCCAGCAGTATCCCGGGACAGCGAGCCTACGAGCAGTACTTC. Amino acid sequence: CASSIPGQRAYEQYF.

This clone occurred once. The chain couples TRBV28 to TRBJ1-5; D gene uncertain. From germline, CDR1 is MDHEN and CDR2 SYDVKM. Between the trimmed V and J ends, which lost 2 bases and 10 bases, there was a span of 9 bases. CDR3 length equals 12 residues. CDR3 bases: TGTGCCAGCAGTTTAAATTGGACCCCCCAGCATTTT. Translated, it gives CASSLNWTPQHF. The full variable domain, with the rest looked up from reference TRBV28 and TRBJ1-5, is DVKVTQSSRYLVKRTGEKVFLECVQDMDHENMFWYRQDPGLGLRLIYFSYDVKMKEKGDIPEGYSVSREKKERFSLILESASTNQTSMYLCASSLNWTPQHFGDGTRLSIL.

This rearrangement joins TRBV27 to TRBJ1-6; TRBD1 matches 7 bases. The CDR3 runs to 15 residues. J lost 4 bases, V lost 6 bases, and 6 bases had no gene match. Germline V CDR1 and CDR2: MNHEY, SMNVEV (reference sequence). This CDR3 is CASRLRDRYNSPLHF. As DNA, the CDR3 is TGTGCCAGCAGGCTACGGGACAGATATAATTCACCCCTCCACTTT.

The CDR3 nucleotides read TGTGCCAGCAGCTTGGGGACAGGGGAGGGTGAAGCTTTCTTT. Protein product: CASSLGTGEGEAFF. The chain recombines TRBV7-9 with TRBJ1-1; 10 bases are a match to TRBD1. The CDR3 sequence is 14 residues long. With V trimmed by 3 bases and J by 7 bases, 5 bases remained unmatched. CDR1 is SEHNR and CDR2 is FQNEAQ in the germline V gene (reference sequence). The variable domain in full, completed from reference TRBV7-9 and TRBJ1-1, reads DTGVSQNPRHKITKRGQNVTFRCDPISEHNRLYWYRQTLGQGPEFLTYFQNEAQLEKSRLLSDRFSAERPKGSFSTLEIQRTEQGDSAMYLCASSLGTGEGEAFFGQGTRLTVV.